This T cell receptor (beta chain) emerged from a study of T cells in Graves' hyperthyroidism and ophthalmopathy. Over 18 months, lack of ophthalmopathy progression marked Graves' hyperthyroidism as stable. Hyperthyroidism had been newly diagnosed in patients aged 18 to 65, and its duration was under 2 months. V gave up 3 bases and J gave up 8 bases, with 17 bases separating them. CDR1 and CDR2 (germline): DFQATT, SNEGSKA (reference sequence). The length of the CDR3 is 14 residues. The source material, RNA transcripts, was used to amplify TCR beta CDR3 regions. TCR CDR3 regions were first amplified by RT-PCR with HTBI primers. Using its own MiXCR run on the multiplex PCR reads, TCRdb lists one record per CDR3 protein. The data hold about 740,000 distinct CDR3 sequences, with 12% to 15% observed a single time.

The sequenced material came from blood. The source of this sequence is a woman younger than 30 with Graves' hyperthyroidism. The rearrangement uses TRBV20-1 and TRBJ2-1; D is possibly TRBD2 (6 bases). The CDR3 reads CSARASAPSDEQFF. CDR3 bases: TGCAGTGCTAGGGCTAGCGCCCCAAGCGATGAGCAGTTCTTC.